The 3 T cell receptor beta chains reported below all come from one sample, sequenced in a study of cytomegalovirus exposure and HLA in healthy donors. Generated by immunoSEQ multiplex PCR, the TCRdb table keeps only in-frame clones and is missing some. The top ten clones hold less than 3% of a sample with some 140,000 clones, 86% of them seen once. Sequences were obtained from PBMCs. The origin of the receptors is a man aged 18 to 29 in good health and CMV-seronegative.

This clone turned up a few times. The V and J genes are TRBV19 and TRBJ1-1, with 11 bases lining up with TRBD1. The ends lost 5 bases at V and 5 bases at J; junction bases unmatched: 4. The length of the CDR3 is 14 residues. The V gene's germline CDR1 is LNHDA and CDR2 SQIVND (reference sequence). The CDR3 nucleotides read TGTGCCAGTAGTGGGACAGGGGGGATGACTGAAGCTTTCTTT. Translated: CASSGTGGMTEAFF.

This chain connects TRBV28 to TRBJ1-4; 7 nucleotides agree with TRBD1. Germline V gives CDR1 MDHEN, CDR2 SYDVKM. V lost 7 bases, J lost 7 bases, and 9 bases stayed unmatched. The CDR3 is 14 residues long. Here the CDR3 DNA reads TGTGCCAGCACCACCCCTCAGGGGGGTGAAAAACTGTTTTTT. Its protein product is CASTTPQGGEKLFF.

CDR3 nucleotide sequence: TGTGCCAGCAGGCCTAGTGCACAAGAGACCCAGTACTTC. Residues: CASRPSAQETQYF. J is TRBJ2-5 and V is TRBV7-2; no definite D call. The ends were cut back, 6 bases at V and 2 bases at J, with 10 bases in the middle. There are 13 residues in the CDR3. CDR1 is SGHTA, CDR2 FQGNSA, per germline. The full variable domain, rest sourced from reference TRBV7-2 and TRBJ2-5, is GAGVSQSPSNKVTEKGKDVELRCDPISGHTALYWYRQSLGQGLEFLIYFQGNSAPDKSGLPSDRFSAERTGGSVSTLTIQRTQQEDSAVYLCASRPSAQETQYFGPGTRLLVL.